This TCR beta chain was found in a study of cytomegalovirus exposure and HLA in healthy donors. Broader study findings: No immune exposure information besides CMV serostatus was available. V- and J-gene trimming of TCR beta was linked (in a later analysis) to a missense DCLRE1C variant. A later analysis linked 15,000 to 20,000 TCR beta sequences to HLA alleles at 0.05 false discovery rate.

Remarks on this clone: The antigen remains undetermined.

PCR involved 60 Vbeta and 13 Jbeta primers. Sequencing was performed with immunoSEQ multiplex PCR; in TCRdb, only in-frame clones are kept and a portion is missing. The table has over 200,000 clones, almost 85% seen once. Trimming took 3 bases from V and 7 from J; bases not matched to a gene: 6. Germline loops: CDR1 SGDLS, CDR2 YYNGEE. The CDR3 runs to 14 residues. This receptor was taken from a woman between 35 and 50 years old in good health and CMV-seronegative. The chain is built from TRBV9 and TRBJ1-4; 7 bases fit TRBD1. Sequenced: PBMCs. CDR3 sequence (DNA): TGTGCCAGCAGCGCCCAGGGGGGCCGTGAAAAACTGTTTTTT. It is translated as CASSAQGGREKLFF.